Shown below are 9 T cell receptor beta chains from a single sample sequenced in a study of blood T cell repertoires in COVID-19. Assay: immunoSEQ multiplex PCR; the TCRdb copy retains only in-frame clones and omits some. The table includes under 200,000 clones, roughly 86% detected once. The sequencing input was peripheral blood. The receptors were gathered from a man aged 70-80 years with acute or convalescent COVID-19.

The chain employs TRBV15 and TRBJ2-7, with D possibly being TRBD1 (9 bases). The CDR3 consists of 15 residues. Trimming removed 5 bases from V and 4 bases from J, with 18 bases in between. The V gene's germline CDR1 is LNHNV and CDR2 YYDKDF (reference sequence). CDR3 nucleotide sequence: TGTGCCACCAGCCCTCGGGGGGGACAGGGATACGAGCAGTACTTC. Translated: CATSPRGGQGYEQYF.

This clone came up once. CDR3 in DNA: TGTGCCAGCAGGAGATCGCATTATAATTCACCCCTCCACTTT. This encodes CASRRSHYNSPLHF. V and J are TRBV5-5 and TRBJ1-6; D remains ambiguous. Per germline, CDR1 SGHKS and CDR2 YYEKEE (reference sequence). The CDR3 loop spans 14 amino acids. V was clipped by 5 bases and J by 4 bases, with 10 bases between them.

V gene TRBV27 combines with J gene TRBJ1-5; D possibly corresponds to TRBD1 (5 bases). Trimming took off 4 bases at V and 8 bases at J, with 15 bases between the two ends. The CDR3 contains 14 residues. CDR1 is MNHEY, CDR2 SMNVEV, per germline (reference sequence). DNA for the CDR3: TGTGCCAGCAGTTCGCGGGACCACATGGAGCCCCAGCATTTT. It encodes CASSSRDHMEPQHF.

V gene TRBV12-5 combines with J gene TRBJ1-1, with D tentatively TRBD1 (5 bases). The CDR3 has 13 residues. The V end was cut by 3 bases, the J end by 4 bases, with 9 bases between. The germline V gene encodes CDR1 LGHNT and CDR2 FRNRAP. The CDR3 spells CASGFRASTEAFF. Here the CDR3 DNA reads TGTGCTAGTGGTTTCAGGGCCTCCACTGAAGCTTTCTTT.

The chain has TRBV5-1 and TRBJ2-5, with 12 bases fitting TRBD2. After removal of 3 bases from V and 3 bases from J, the junction contained 6 bases not matched to a gene. The CDR3 has 16 residues. From germline, CDR1 is SGHRS and CDR2 YFSETQ. The CDR3 DNA reads TGCGCCAGCAGCTCACGACTAGCGGGGGCCGAAGAGACCCAGTACTTC. As protein: CASSSRLAGAEETQYF.

The gene calls are TRBV11-3 and TRBJ1-1; no firm D call. Germline V gene sequence: CDR1 SGHNT, CDR2 YENEEA. V was cut by 3 bases and J by 10 bases, with 3 bases left in between. This CDR3 has 9 amino acids. The CDR3 coding sequence is TGTGCCAGCAGCTTGAGAGCTTTCTTT. It encodes CASSLRAFF.

The V call is TRBV7-2, the J call TRBJ1-5; D is unresolved. Per germline, CDR1 SGHTA and CDR2 FQGNSA. The CDR3 is made up of 13 amino acids. V was pared by 2 bases and J by 7 bases, with 9 bases between. This CDR3 is CASSLLGGQPQHF. The CDR3 nucleotides are TGTGCCAGCAGCTTATTGGGAGGGCAGCCCCAGCATTTT.

The genes are TRBV15 and TRBJ2-5; a weak D match, TRBD1 (5 bases). V was shortened by 0 bases and J by 7 bases, with 6 bases between the two germline ends. The germline V gene has CDR1 LNHNV and CDR2 YYDKDF (reference sequence). This CDR3 spans 12 amino acids. The chain's CDR3 is CATSRDRGTQYF. The CDR3 DNA sequence: TGTGCCACCAGCAGAGATAGGGGGACCCAGTACTTC.

The rearrangement links TRBV20-1 to TRBJ1-5; 9 bases align to TRBD1. V was pared by 3 bases and J by 7 bases, with 10 bases of the junction left unmatched. CDR1 and CDR2 from the germline V gene are DFQATT and SNEGSKA (reference sequence). The CDR3 is 15 residues long. CDR3 region: CSASPGTGFQQPQHF. Written as DNA, the CDR3 is TGCAGTGCTAGTCCCGGGACAGGGTTTCAACAGCCCCAGCATTTT.